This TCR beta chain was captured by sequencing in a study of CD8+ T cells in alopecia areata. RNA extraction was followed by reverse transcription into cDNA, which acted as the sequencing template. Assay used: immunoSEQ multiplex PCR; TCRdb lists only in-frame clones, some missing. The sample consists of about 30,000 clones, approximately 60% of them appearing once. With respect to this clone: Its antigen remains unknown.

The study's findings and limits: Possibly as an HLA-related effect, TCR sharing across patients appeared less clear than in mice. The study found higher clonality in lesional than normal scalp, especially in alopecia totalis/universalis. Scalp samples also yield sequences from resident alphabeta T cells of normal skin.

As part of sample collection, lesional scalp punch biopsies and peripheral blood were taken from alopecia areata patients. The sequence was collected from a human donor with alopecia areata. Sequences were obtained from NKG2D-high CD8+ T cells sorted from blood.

The CDR3 nucleotides are TGCGCCAGCAGCCAAGATGGAGGGTTGCATCAGCCCCAGCATTTT. This encodes CASSQDGGLHQPQHF. The rearrangement links TRBV4-3 to TRBJ1-5; no clear D. Trimming stripped 0 bases from V and 5 bases from J, with 11 bases between. The CDR3 totals 15 residues. CDR1 is LGHNA and CDR2 is YSLEER in the germline V gene.